The 23 T cell receptor beta chains below all came from one sample that was sequenced in a study of technical replicates of blood from a few donors. Data came from immunoSEQ multiplex PCR; TCRdb stores just in-frame clones and leaves some out. The sample has some 80,000 clones, 90% to 95% seen once. Material: T cells isolated from PBMCs. These receptors came from a human donor in good health.

This rearrangement joins TRBV7-8 to TRBJ2-4; 10 positions match TRBD1. The CDR3 consists of 16 residues. The germline CDR1 and CDR2 sequences are SGHVS and FQNEAQ. With V trimmed by 5 bases and J by 2 bases, 6 bases remained unmatched. CDR3 bases: TGTGCCAGCAGCGGATGGACAGGGGGGACCAAAAACATTCAGTACTTC. As protein: CASSGWTGGTKNIQYF. Full variable domain (outside the CDR3, taken from reference TRBV7-8 and TRBJ2-4): GAGVSQSPRYKVAKRGQDVALRCDPISGHVSLFWYQQALGQGPEFLTYFQNEAQLDKSGLPSDRFFAERPEGSVSTLKIQRTQQEDSAVYLCASSGWTGGTKNIQYFGAGTRLSVL.

This chain joins TRBV28 and TRBJ1-2; 11 nucleotides agree with TRBD1. V trimming: 1 base; J trimming: 8 bases; junction bases outside the gene matches: 9. This CDR3 spans 16 amino acids. The V gene's germline CDR1 is MDHEN and CDR2 SYDVKM. CDR3 loop: CASSLFSGQGAEGYTF. The CDR3 nucleotides are TGTGCCAGCAGTTTATTTTCTGGACAGGGGGCGGAAGGCTACACCTTC.

J is TRBJ2-1 and V is TRBV28; 13 nucleotides agree with TRBD2. Germline V lookup: CDR1 MDHEN, CDR2 SYDVKM. V trimming: 5 bases; J trimming: 3 bases; junction bases outside the gene matches: 4. The CDR3 loop spans 16 amino acids. For the CDR3, the DNA is TGTGCCAGCAGTCCGGGACTAGCGGGACTCTACAATGAGCAGTTCTTC. Translation: CASSPGLAGLYNEQFF.

This clone was seen once. The chain couples TRBV6-1 to TRBJ2-5; a possible D gene is TRBD1 (5 bases). This CDR3 is 15 amino acids long. CDR1 and CDR2 (germline): MNHNS, SASEGT. V lost 4 bases and J 5 bases, leaving 17 bases between the germline ends. The CDR3 DNA follows: TGTGCCAGCAGTGTAAGGGGTTTAGTGCAGGAGACCCAGTACTTC. Protein sequence: CASSVRGLVQETQYF.

This rearrangement joins TRBV5-1 to TRBJ2-3; 9 nucleotides align to TRBD2. The CDR3 runs to 17 residues. Losses at the gene ends were 5 bases for V and 2 bases for J; bases not matched to a gene: 12. Per the germline V gene, CDR1 is SGHRS and CDR2 is YFSETQ. CDR3 protein: CASSLLAGESSTDTQYF. Written as DNA, the CDR3 is TGCGCCAGCAGTCTACTAGCGGGTGAGAGCTCCACAGATACGCAGTATTTT.

The chain is built from TRBV29-1 and TRBJ2-1; D call uncertain. The length of the CDR3 is 14 residues. CDR1 is SQVTM, CDR2 ANQGSEA, per germline. The V gene lost 4 bases and the J gene lost 9 bases, with 19 bases spanning the gap. The CDR3 DNA reads TGCAGCGTTGTTGGCAGGATCGCGCTCGGTGAGCAGTTCTTC. Translated, it gives CSVVGRIALGEQFF.

CDR3 in amino acids: CASSFLTGAKNIQYF. The CDR3 DNA reads TGTGCCAGCAGTTTCCTCACAGGCGCCAAAAACATTCAGTACTTC. V is TRBV27 and J is TRBJ2-4, with TRBD1 as a possible D gene (5 bases). Germline V gives CDR1 MNHEY, CDR2 SMNVEV (reference sequence). Trimming took 3 bases from V and 1 from J, leaving 10 bases between them. This CDR3 has 15 amino acids.

This sequence joins TRBV6-4 and TRBJ2-1; perhaps TRBD1 as D (5 bases). Germline CDR1 is MRHNA and CDR2 is SNTAGT. V was trimmed by 4 bases and J by 0 bases, leaving 10 bases between them. The CDR3 has 15 amino acids. CDR3 in amino acids: CASSVQGYSYNEQFF. The CDR3 DNA reads TGTGCCAGCAGTGTTCAGGGCTACTCCTACAATGAGCAGTTCTTC.

The chain joins TRBV5-6 to TRBJ2-7; TRBD2 aligns across 9 bases. Unmatched junction bases numbered 17, after V lost 6 bases and J lost 4 bases. CDR3 length: 17 amino acids. Germline V CDR1 and CDR2: SGHDT, YYEEEE. The chain's CDR3 is CASTSRSSGGFGYEQYF. Here the CDR3 DNA reads TGTGCCAGCACTAGCCGTTCGAGCGGGGGGTTTGGTTACGAGCAGTACTTC.

The chain employs TRBV7-8 and TRBJ2-5; tentative D call: TRBD2 (7 bases). V lost 1 base and J 2 bases, leaving 11 bases between the germline ends. The CDR3 is 15 residues long. Germline V lookup: CDR1 SGHVS, CDR2 FQNEAQ. CDR3 DNA sequence: TGTGCCAGCAGCTTAGGGGGGGGCATACAAGAGACCCAGTACTTC. This translates into CASSLGGGIQETQYF.

The chain joins TRBV29-1 to TRBJ2-2; 7 bases are a match to TRBD1. Germline V gene data show CDR1 as SQVTM and CDR2 as ANQGSEA. This CDR3 comprises 12 residues. The ends lost 7 bases at V and 7 bases at J; junction bases unmatched: 6. The chain's CDR3 is CSAQGVIGELFF. In DNA form, the CDR3 reads TGCAGCGCCCAGGGGGTGATCGGGGAGCTGTTTTTT.

This chain links TRBV27 with TRBJ2-5; tentative D call: TRBD2 (5 bases). The CDR3 is made up of 12 amino acids. Germline loops: CDR1 MNHEY, CDR2 SMNVEV (reference sequence). Trimming shortened V by 6 bases and J by 5 bases, and 10 bases separated the two germline ends. The CDR3 DNA is TGTGCCAGCAGACGAGGGATGGAGACCCAGTACTTC. Its protein is CASRRGMETQYF.

This clone was seen once. This chain links TRBV29-1 with TRBJ2-7; TRBD1 aligns across 7 bases. CDR3 length: 14 residues. J was trimmed by 3 bases and V by 6 bases; bases with no gene match: 11. Per the germline V gene, CDR1 is SQVTM and CDR2 is ANQGSEA. Written as DNA, the CDR3 is TGCAGCGTGCTATTTAGGGACAGCTTCTACGAGCAGTACTTC. This translates into CSVLFRDSFYEQYF.

The V and J genes are TRBV5-6 and TRBJ1-5; maybe TRBD1 (6 bases). CDR3 size: 14 residues. V shed 4 bases and J shed 5 bases, with 13 bases lying between them. Germline V gene lookup returns CDR1 SGHDT and CDR2 YYEEEE. Written as DNA, the CDR3 is TGTGCCAGCAGCCTATCCCAGGGGTATCAGCCCCAGCATTTT. This codes for CASSLSQGYQPQHF.

The chain has TRBV10-3 and TRBJ2-7, with D tentatively TRBD2 (6 bases). From germline, CDR1 is ENHRY and CDR2 SYGVKD. This CDR3 contains 14 residues. V gave up 7 bases and J gave up 3 bases, with 16 bases separating them. CDR3 protein: CAINPSGQIYEQYF. The CDR3 DNA reads TGTGCCATCAACCCCAGCGGGCAAATCTACGAGCAGTACTTC.

This CDR3 is CASSRTGTDYGYTF. The CDR3 DNA follows: TGTGCCAGCAGCCGAACCGGGACAGATTATGGCTACACCTTC. This sequence joins TRBV6-1 and TRBJ1-2, with TRBD1 identical over 7 bases. Germline V gene data show CDR1 as MNHNS and CDR2 as SASEGT. The J segment lost 5 bases and the V segment lost 6 bases, leaving 9 bases of the junction unmatched. The CDR3 loop spans 14 amino acids.

This chain links TRBV6-4 with TRBJ2-1; 9 bases align to TRBD2. Trimming cost V 0 bases and J 5 bases; bases outside gene matches: 2. CDR1 is MRHNA, CDR2 SNTAGT, per germline. CDR3 length equals 15 residues. CDR3 region: CASSDSAGGNNEQFF. The CDR3 nucleotides are TGTGCCAGCAGTGACTCAGCGGGGGGCAACAATGAGCAGTTCTTC.

The V gene is TRBV5-5, the J gene TRBJ2-5; 13 bases are shared with TRBD2. The CDR3 length is 16 residues. Germline V gene sequence: CDR1 SGHKS, CDR2 YYEKEE (reference sequence). Trimming took 4 bases from V and 7 from J; bases not matched to a gene: 10. The CDR3 is CASSVTSGGAMVTQYF. CDR3 coding DNA: TGTGCCAGCAGCGTAACTAGCGGGGGGGCCATGGTGACCCAGTACTTC.

CDR3 DNA sequence: TGTGCCAGCGCCCATTCCCTCCAGGGTGTGGGGGAGACCCAGTACTTC. It translates to CASAHSLQGVGETQYF. This chain joins TRBV27 and TRBJ2-5; weak D call: TRBD1 (5 bases). Germline CDR1 reads MNHEY; CDR2 reads SMNVEV (reference sequence). V lost 8 bases and J 5 bases, leaving 24 bases between the germline ends. The CDR3 is 16 amino acids.

This clone was counted a few times. The rearrangement links TRBV6-5 to TRBJ1-5; no reliable D call. The CDR3 spans 14 residues. The germline V gene has CDR1 MNHEY and CDR2 SVGAGI. V lost 6 bases to trimming and J lost 3 bases, with 12 bases between them. For the CDR3, the DNA is TGTGCCAGCAGCAGGAATCCCTCCAATCAGCCCCAGCATTTT. Translation gives CASSRNPSNQPQHF.

V usage is TRBV5-1 and J usage is TRBJ2-5, with 8 bases aligning to TRBD2. The CDR3 extends over 15 amino acids. Germline loops: CDR1 SGHRS, CDR2 YFSETQ. V dropped 4 bases and J dropped 5; count of bases not matched to a gene: 10. The CDR3 loop reads CASSVTGGAVETQYF. The CDR3 nucleotides read TGCGCCAGCAGCGTCACGGGGGGGGCAGTGGAGACCCAGTACTTC. The whole variable domain, filled in from reference TRBV5-1 and TRBJ2-5, reads KAGVTQTPRYLIKTRGQQVTLSCSPISGHRSVSWYQQTPGQGLQFLFEYFSETQRNKGNFPGRFSGRQFSNSRSEMNVSTLELGDSALYLCASSVTGGAVETQYFGPGTRLLVL.

The gene calls are TRBV5-1 and TRBJ2-5; 11 nucleotides line up with TRBD1. The germline V gene encodes CDR1 SGHRS and CDR2 YFSETQ. The junction had 3 bases not matched to a gene; V was cut back by 4 bases and J by 4 bases. The CDR3 is 14 amino acids. CDR3 loop: CASSPGTGGETQYF. CDR3 nucleotides: TGCGCCAGCAGCCCCGGGACAGGGGGAGAGACCCAGTACTTC. The whole variable domain, remainder taken from reference TRBV5-1 and TRBJ2-5, is KAGVTQTPRYLIKTRGQQVTLSCSPISGHRSVSWYQQTPGQGLQFLFEYFSETQRNKGNFPGRFSGRQFSNSRSEMNVSTLELGDSALYLCASSPGTGGETQYFGPGTRLLVL.

This rearrangement joins TRBV19 to TRBJ2-5; 9 bases agree with TRBD1. The CDR3 sequence is 18 residues long. V gave up 4 bases and J gave up 1 base; unmatched junction bases: 13. In germline, CDR1 is LNHDA, CDR2 SQIVND (reference sequence). CDR3 nucleotide sequence: TGTGCCAGTAGTACGATCCGGGGACAGGGTATTGTCCAAGAGACCCAGTACTTC. Its translation: CASSTIRGQGIVQETQYF.